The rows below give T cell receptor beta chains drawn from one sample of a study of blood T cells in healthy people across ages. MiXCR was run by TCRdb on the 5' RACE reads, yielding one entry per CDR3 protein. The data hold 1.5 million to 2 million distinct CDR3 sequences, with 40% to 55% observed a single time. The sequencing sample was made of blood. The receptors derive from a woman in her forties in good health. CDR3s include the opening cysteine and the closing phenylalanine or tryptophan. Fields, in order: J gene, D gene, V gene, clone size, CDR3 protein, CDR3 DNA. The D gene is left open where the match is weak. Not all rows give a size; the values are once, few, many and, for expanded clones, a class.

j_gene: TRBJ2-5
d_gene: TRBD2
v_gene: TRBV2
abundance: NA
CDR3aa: CASRVPGLARETQYF
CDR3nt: TGTGCCAGCAGGGTTCCGGGACTAGCGCGTGAGACCCAGTACTTC

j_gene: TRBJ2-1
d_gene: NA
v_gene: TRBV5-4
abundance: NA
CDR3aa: CASNPTGAGNEQFF
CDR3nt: TGTGCCAGCAACCCCACAGGTGCGGGCAATGAGCAGTTCTTC

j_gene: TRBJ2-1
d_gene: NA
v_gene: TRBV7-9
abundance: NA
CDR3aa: CASSLGLSGNEQFF
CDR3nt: TGTGCCAGCAGCTTAGGTCTATCGGGCAATGAGCAGTTCTTC

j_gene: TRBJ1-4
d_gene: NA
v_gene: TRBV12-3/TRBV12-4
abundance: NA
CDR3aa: CASTQSGQFVEKLFF
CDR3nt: TGTGCCAGCACTCAATCCGGACAGTTCGTGGAAAAACTGTTTTTT

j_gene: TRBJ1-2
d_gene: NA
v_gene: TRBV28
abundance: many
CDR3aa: CASSSTYGYTF
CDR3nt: TGTGCCAGCAGTTCCACCTATGGCTACACCTTC

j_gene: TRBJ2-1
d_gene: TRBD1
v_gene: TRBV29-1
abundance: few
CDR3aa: CSVDRGLFYNEQFF
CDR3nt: TGCAGCGTTGACAGGGGGCTTTTCTACAATGAGCAGTTCTTC

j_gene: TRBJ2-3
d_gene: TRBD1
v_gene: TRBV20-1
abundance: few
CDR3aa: CSAQGTDFTDTQYF
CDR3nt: TGCAGTGCACAGGGGACAGACTTCACAGATACGCAGTATTTT

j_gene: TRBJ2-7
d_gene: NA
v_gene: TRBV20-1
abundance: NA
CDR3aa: CSARIDTTTYEQYF
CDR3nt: TGCAGTGCTAGAATCGATACAACAACCTACGAGCAGTACTTC

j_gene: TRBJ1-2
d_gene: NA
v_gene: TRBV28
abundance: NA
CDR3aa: CASKRGYGYTF
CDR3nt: TGTGCCAGCAAAAGGGGTTACGGCTACACCTTC

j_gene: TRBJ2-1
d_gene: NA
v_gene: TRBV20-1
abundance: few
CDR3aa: CSARDPLQLRGSYNEQFF
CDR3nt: TGCAGTGCTAGAGATCCCCTCCAATTGAGGGGATCCTACAATGAGCAGTTCTTC

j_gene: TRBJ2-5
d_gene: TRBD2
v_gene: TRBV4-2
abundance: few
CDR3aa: CASSQAAGVSQETQYF
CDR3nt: TGTGCCAGCAGCCAAGCGGCGGGGGTAAGCCAAGAGACCCAGTACTTC

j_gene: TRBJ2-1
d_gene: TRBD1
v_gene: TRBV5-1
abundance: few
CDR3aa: CASSLRTGRNNEQFF
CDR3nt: TGCGCCAGCAGCTTAAGGACAGGACGCAACAATGAGCAGTTCTTC

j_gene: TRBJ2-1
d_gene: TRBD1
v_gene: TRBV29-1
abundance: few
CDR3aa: CSVKQGAGDEQFF
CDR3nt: TGCAGCGTTAAACAGGGGGCGGGGGATGAGCAGTTCTTC

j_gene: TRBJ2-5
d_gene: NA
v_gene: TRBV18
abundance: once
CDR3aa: CASSPMIGLRQETQYF
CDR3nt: TGTGCCAGCTCACCGATGATCGGACTGCGCCAAGAGACCCAGTACTTC

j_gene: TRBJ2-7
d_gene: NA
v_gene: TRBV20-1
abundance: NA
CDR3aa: CSARDGAGPYEQYF
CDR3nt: TGCAGTGCTAGAGATGGGGCAGGGCCTTACGAGCAGTACTTC

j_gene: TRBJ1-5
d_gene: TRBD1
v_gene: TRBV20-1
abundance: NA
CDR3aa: CSASHLTGTGSSQPQHF
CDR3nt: TGCAGTGCTAGCCATTTGACCGGGACAGGGAGCAGTCAGCCCCAGCATTTT

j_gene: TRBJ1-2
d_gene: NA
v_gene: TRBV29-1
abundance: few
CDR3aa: CSVESAPNYGYTF
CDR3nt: TGCAGCGTTGAGAGTGCCCCTAACTATGGCTACACCTTC

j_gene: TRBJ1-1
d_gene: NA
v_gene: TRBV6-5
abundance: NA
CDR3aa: CASSYGHLAFF
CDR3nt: TGTGCCAGCAGTTACGGACATCTTGCTTTCTTT

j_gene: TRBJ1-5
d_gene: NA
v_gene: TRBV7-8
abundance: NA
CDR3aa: CASSLGFWGSNQPQHF
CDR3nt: TGTGCCAGCAGCTTGGGCTTTTGGGGGAGCAATCAGCCCCAGCATTTT

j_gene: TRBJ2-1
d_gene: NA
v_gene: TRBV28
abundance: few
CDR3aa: CASSPFGAGPYNEQFF
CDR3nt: TGTGCCAGCAGTCCCTTCGGGGCGGGGCCCTACAATGAGCAGTTCTTC

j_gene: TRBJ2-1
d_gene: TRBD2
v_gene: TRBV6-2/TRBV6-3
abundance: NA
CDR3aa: CASSDPAGPPLHEQFF
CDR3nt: TGTGCCAGCAGTGACCCAGCGGGACCCCCTCTCCATGAGCAGTTCTTC

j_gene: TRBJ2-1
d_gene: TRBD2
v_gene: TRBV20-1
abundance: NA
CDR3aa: CSARWGGGADEQFF
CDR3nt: TGCAGTGCTAGATGGGGGGGAGGCGCGGATGAGCAGTTCTTC

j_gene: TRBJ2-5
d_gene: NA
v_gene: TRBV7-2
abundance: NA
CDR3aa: CASSSGRTQGNEQYF
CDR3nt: TGTGCCAGCAGCTCAGGACGGACTCAAGGCAATGAGCAGTACTTC

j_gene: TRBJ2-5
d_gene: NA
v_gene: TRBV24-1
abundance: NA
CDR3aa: CATSDPLETQYF
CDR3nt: TGTGCCACCAGTGATCCCCTCGAGACCCAGTACTTC

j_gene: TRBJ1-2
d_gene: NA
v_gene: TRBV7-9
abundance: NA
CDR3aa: CASSLVGQIRNYGYTF
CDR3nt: TGTGCCAGCAGCTTGGTAGGGCAAATCCGTAACTATGGCTACACCTTC

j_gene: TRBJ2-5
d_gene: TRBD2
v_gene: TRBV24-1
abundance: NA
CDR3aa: CATSGERGEEETQYF
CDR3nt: TGTGCCACCAGCGGAGAGCGGGGGGAGGAAGAGACCCAGTACTTC

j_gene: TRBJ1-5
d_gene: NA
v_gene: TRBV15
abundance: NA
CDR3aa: CATSRERGAGNQPQHF
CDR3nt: TGTGCCACCAGCAGAGAAAGGGGCGCGGGCAATCAGCCCCAGCATTTT

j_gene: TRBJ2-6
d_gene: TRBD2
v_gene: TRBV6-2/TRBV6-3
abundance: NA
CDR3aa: CASSYVLAGVSGANVLTF
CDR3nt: TGTGCCAGCAGTTATGTGCTAGCGGGGGTGTCTGGGGCCAACGTCCTGACTTTC

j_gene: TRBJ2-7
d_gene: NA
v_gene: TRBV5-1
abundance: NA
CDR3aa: CVSSLDGYEQYF
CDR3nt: TGCGTCAGCAGCTTGGATGGGTACGAGCAGTACTTC

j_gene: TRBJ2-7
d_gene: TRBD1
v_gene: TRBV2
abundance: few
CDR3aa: CAIAGQGIHEQYF
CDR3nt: TGTGCCATCGCGGGACAGGGAATCCACGAGCAGTACTTC

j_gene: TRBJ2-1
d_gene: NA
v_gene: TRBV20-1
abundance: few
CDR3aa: CSADSRLYYNEQFF
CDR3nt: TGCAGTGCGGATTCGAGGCTCTACTACAATGAGCAGTTCTTC

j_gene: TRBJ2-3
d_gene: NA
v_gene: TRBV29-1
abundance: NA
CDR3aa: CSVEGASSVSTDTQYF
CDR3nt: TGCAGCGTTGAGGGAGCCTCTAGCGTCAGCACAGATACGCAGTATTTT

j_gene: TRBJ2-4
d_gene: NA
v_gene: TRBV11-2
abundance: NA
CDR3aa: CASSLVGNWGVKNIQYF
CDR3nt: TGTGCCAGCAGCCTCGTTGGGAACTGGGGGGTCAAAAACATTCAGTACTTC

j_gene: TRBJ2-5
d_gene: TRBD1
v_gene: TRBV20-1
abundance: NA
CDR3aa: CSALRTGQETQYF
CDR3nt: TGCAGTGCTTTGAGGACAGGACAAGAGACCCAGTACTTC

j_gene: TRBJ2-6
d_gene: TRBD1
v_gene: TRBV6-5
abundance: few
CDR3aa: CASCRGTAGANVLTF
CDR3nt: TGTGCCAGCTGTAGGGGGACAGCTGGGGCCAACGTCCTGACTTTC

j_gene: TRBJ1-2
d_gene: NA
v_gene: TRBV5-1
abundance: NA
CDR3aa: CASSLDLLANYGYTF
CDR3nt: TGCGCCAGCAGCTTGGATCTGTTAGCTAACTATGGCTACACCTTC

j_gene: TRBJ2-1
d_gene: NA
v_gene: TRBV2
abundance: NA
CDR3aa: CASSGSAYNEQFF
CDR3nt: TGTGCCAGCTCCGGGTCGGCTTACAATGAGCAGTTCTTC

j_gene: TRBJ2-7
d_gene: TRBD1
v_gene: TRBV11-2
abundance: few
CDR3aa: CASSYTGQGRYEQYF
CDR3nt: TGTGCCAGCAGCTATACGGGACAGGGGAGATACGAGCAGTACTTC